These 5 T cell receptor beta chains came from one sample sequenced in a study of blood T cell repertoires in COVID-19. Sequencing was performed with immunoSEQ multiplex PCR; in TCRdb, only in-frame clones are kept and a portion is missing. The sample carries roughly 200,000 clones, 85% to 90% recorded once. Source material: peripheral blood. All receptors derive from a woman aged 55-69 years with acute or convalescent COVID-19.

V is TRBV7-6 and J is TRBJ2-7; TRBD1 agrees at 9 bases. Germline assignment: CDR1 SGHVS and CDR2 FNYEAQ. CDR3 length: 18 residues. Germline trimming cut 2 bases from V and 5 bases from J; bases unmatched to any gene: 16. CDR3 nucleotides: TGTGCCAGCAGCTTAACCCCCCTCCCCGGGACAGGGTACAACGAGCAGTACTTC. Amino acids: CASSLTPLPGTGYNEQYF.

The CDR3: CSASISISYNEQFF. CDR3 nucleotide sequence: TGCAGTGCTAGTATCAGTATCTCCTACAATGAGCAGTTCTTC. J is TRBJ2-1 and V is TRBV20-1, with unresolved D. CDR1 is DFQATT and CDR2 is SNEGSKA in the germline V gene (reference sequence). The CDR3 extends over 14 amino acids. The V gene lost 3 bases and the J gene lost 0 bases, with 9 bases spanning the gap.

The rearrangement links TRBV9 to TRBJ2-1; a possible D gene is TRBD2 (7 bases). Trimming cost V 1 base and J 9 bases, with 11 bases left between them. Germline CDR1 SGDLS, CDR2 YYNGEE. The CDR3 runs to 13 residues. CDR3 DNA: TGTGCCAGCAGCGTACGGGGGGCTGGTGAGCAGTTCTTC. Its translation is CASSVRGAGEQFF.

The chain joins TRBV7-4 to TRBJ1-4; D is unresolved. Germline CDR1 SGHVT, CDR2 SQSDAQ. There are 14 residues in the CDR3. Trimming cost V 3 bases and J 4 bases, with 9 bases left between them. The CDR3 here is CASSFLEDNEKLFF. The CDR3 region has the DNA TGTGCCAGCAGCTTTCTAGAGGATAATGAAAAACTGTTTTTT.

This chain connects TRBV6-1 to TRBJ2-1; 10 nucleotides agree with TRBD2. There are 17 residues in the CDR3. CDR1 is MNHNS and CDR2 is SASEGT in the germline V gene. The ends lost 3 bases at V and 3 bases at J; junction bases unmatched: 8. CDR3 loop: CASSEALAGAIYNEQFF. The CDR3 coding sequence is TGTGCCAGCAGTGAGGCGCTAGCGGGAGCCATCTACAATGAGCAGTTCTTC.